This T cell receptor beta chain derives from a study of tumor and adjacent non-tumor tissue in lung cancer. The wider study: Histology: 12 adenocarcinoma, a couple of squamous cell carcinoma, 1 small cell lung cancer.

RNA was extracted from bulk tissue without any cell sorting. Donors were chemotherapy-naive, newly diagnosed lung cancer surgical patients in China, August–late 2014. Trimming left V 3 bases short and J 2 bases short, with 8 bases between. This CDR3 spans 13 amino acids. Germline lookup yields CDR1 MNHNY and CDR2 SVGAGI (reference sequence). This clonotype was found many times. TCRbeta libraries were built with three rounds of nested PCR, modified from ARM-PCR. A single record per CDR3 protein comes from TCRdb applying MiXCR to the multiplex PCR reads. The data contain 220,000 or so distinct CDR3 sequences, 70% to 75% of them singletons.

The source of this sequence is a man aged 60 to 75 with non-small cell lung cancer. The gene calls are TRBV6-6 and TRBJ2-7; weak D call: TRBD1 (5 bases). Sequencing was done on a sample of lung tumor tissue. The CDR3 protein is CASSYQGTYEQYF. The DNA of the CDR3 is TGTGCCAGCAGTTATCAGGGAACCTACGAGCAGTACTTC.